Relative to its sample, the clone carrying this TCR beta chain is medium-sized. Its specificity is not known. In germline, CDR1 is PRHDT, CDR2 FYEKMQ (reference sequence). V lost 2 bases and J 1 base, leaving 11 bases between the germline ends. The CDR3 has 15 amino acids. The data derive from a study of liver allograft versus peripheral blood T cells. Overall study context: Comparisons were made between T cell receptor repertoires found in transplanted livers and those circulating in recipients' peripheral blood.

Using its own MiXCR run on the reads, TCRdb lists one record per CDR3 protein. The sample carries about 8,400 distinct CDR3 sequences, about a fifth recorded once. The study's findings and limits: Repertoires of T cell receptors in liver allografts reportedly differed from peripheral blood repertoires.

The source is a human patient who had a liver transplant. The T cells may partly be graft donor cells. This chain connects TRBV13 to TRBJ1-1; D uncertain. CDR3 bases: TGTGCCAGCAGCTTAAACGGCCGGGGGAACACTGAAGCTTTCTTT. Translating it yields CASSLNGRGNTEAFF.